This TCR beta chain was captured by sequencing in a study of beta chain features in type 1 diabetes. The overall study: Age and gender were similar between patients and healthy donors, as were cell yields. Study-level points and caveats: TCRB rearrangement may or may not be influenced by HLA type; here this remained unresolved.

From germline, CDR1 is SGHAT and CDR2 FQNNGV. The CDR3 loop spans 13 amino acids. Trimming cost V 5 bases and J 3 bases, with 7 bases left between them. Every participating donor gave one draw, a heparinised blood sample averaging about 110 mL. The authors obtained over 95% purity in all sorted populations. The authors reverse transcribed all of the isolated RNA, so sequencing captured expressed TCRB transcripts. The method was immunoSEQ multiplex PCR; TCRdb's version includes in-frame clones alone and lacks a portion of them. In the table there are 900,000 or so clones, under 20% of which are singletons. On this clone: Its antigen is not known.

This receptor was taken from a woman aged 18-29 years in good health. Sequenced input: naive CD4+ T cells from blood. V gene TRBV11-2 combines with J gene TRBJ1-4; D uncertain. In DNA, the CDR3 is TGTGCCAGCAGCACCATAGCTAATGAAAAACTGTTTTTT. As protein: CASSTIANEKLFF. Full variable domain (rest looked up from reference TRBV11-2 and TRBJ1-4): EAGVAQSPRYKIIEKRQSVAFWCNPISGHATLYWYQQILGQGPKLLIQFQNNGVVDDSQLPKDRFSAERLKGVDSTLKIQPAKLEDSAVYLCASSTIANEKLFFGSGTQLSVL.